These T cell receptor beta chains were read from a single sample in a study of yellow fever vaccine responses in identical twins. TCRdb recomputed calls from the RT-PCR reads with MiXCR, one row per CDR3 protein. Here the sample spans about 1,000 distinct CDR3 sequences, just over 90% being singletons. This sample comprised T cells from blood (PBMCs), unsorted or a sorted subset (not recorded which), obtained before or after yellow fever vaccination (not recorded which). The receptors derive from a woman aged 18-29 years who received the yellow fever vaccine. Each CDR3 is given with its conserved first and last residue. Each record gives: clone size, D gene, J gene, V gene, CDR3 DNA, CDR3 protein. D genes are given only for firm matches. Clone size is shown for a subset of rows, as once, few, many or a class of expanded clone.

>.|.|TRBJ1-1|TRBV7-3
TGTGCCAGCAGCTTAATGGCGGACACTGAAGCTTTCTTT
CASSLMADTEAFF
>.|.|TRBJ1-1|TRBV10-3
TGTGCCATCAGACAGAACACTGAAGCTTTCTTT
CAIRQNTEAFF
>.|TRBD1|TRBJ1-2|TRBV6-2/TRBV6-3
TGTGCCAGCAGTTACGGGACAGCTAAGGAATATGGCTACACCTTC
CASSYGTAKEYGYTF
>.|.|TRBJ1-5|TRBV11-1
TGTGCCAGCAGCTTAGGACAGGTTGCTCAGCCCCAGCATTTT
CASSLGQVAQPQHF
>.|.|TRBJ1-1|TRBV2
TGTGCCAGCAGTGGGGATACTGAAGCTTTCTTT
CASSGDTEAFF
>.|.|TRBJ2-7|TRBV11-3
TGTGCCAGCAGCATACAGACCTACGAGCAGTACTTC
CASSIQTYEQYF
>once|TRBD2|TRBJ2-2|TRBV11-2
TGTGCCAGCAGCCCCCCATCCCGGGGGGCGAACACCGGGGAGCTGTTTTTT
CASSPPSRGANTGELFF
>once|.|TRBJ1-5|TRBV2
TGTGCCAGCAGTGAGAGTCAGCCCCAGCATTTT
CASSESQPQHF
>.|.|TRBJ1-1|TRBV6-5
TGTGCCAGCAGTTACTCTTTTACGGGCGTTTGGGGCACTGAAGCTTTCTTT
CASSYSFTGVWGTEAFF
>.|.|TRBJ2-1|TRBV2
TGTGCCAGCAGTGTCGGACTTAACAATGAGCAGTTCTTC
CASSVGLNNEQFF
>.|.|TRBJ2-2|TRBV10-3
TGTGCCATCAGTGAACGGGGTACGAACACCGGGGAGCTGTTTTTT
CAISERGTNTGELFF
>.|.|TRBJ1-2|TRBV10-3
TGTGCCTCTGCAAGGGTGGATGGCTACACCTTC
CASARVDGYTF
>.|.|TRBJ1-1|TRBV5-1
TGCGCCAGCAGCCAAGGGACCGAGAACACTGAAGCTTTCTTT
CASSQGTENTEAFF
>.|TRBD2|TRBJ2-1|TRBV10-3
TGTGCCATCAGGGGAGGACTAGCGGGAGGGCCGGAGAATGAGCAGTTCTTC
CAIRGGLAGGPENEQFF
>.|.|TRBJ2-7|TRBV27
TGTGCCAGCAGTTTATCCGGGGGAAGATACGAGCAGTACTTC
CASSLSGGRYEQYF
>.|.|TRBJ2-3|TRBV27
TGTGCCAGCAGTTTAGGCGGTGCTAGCACAGATACGCAGTATTTT
CASSLGGASTDTQYF
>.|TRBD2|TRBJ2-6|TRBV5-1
TGCGCCAGCAGCCCGAGTGAGCGGGGGCCCTCTGGGGCCAACGTCCTGACTTTC
CASSPSERGPSGANVLTF
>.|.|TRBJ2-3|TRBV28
TGTGCCAGCAGTTTAGGCGGAATCACAGATACGCAGTATTTT
CASSLGGITDTQYF
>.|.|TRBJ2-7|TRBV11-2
TGTGCCAGCAGCTTAAGGCCCGGGCGCCTCCCCCTCGAGCAGTACTTC
CASSLRPGRLPLEQYF
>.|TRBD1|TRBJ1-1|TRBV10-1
TGCGCCAGCAGTCGACAGGGGGTGAACACTGAAGCTTTCTTT
CASSRQGVNTEAFF
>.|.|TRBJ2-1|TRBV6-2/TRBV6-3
TGTGCCAGCAGTATTCGGGGGCTCTCCTACAATGAGCAGTTCTTC
CASSIRGLSYNEQFF
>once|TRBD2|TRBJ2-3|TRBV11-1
TGTGCCAGCAGCTTAGCAGCGGGAGGGCCCAGGGATACGCAGTATTTT
CASSLAAGGPRDTQYF
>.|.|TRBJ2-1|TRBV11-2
TGTGCCAGCAGCTATGAGCAGTTCTTC
CASSYEQFF
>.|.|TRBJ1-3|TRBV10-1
TGCGCCAGCAGCGACCGATCCTCTGGAAACACCATATATTTT
CASSDRSSGNTIYF
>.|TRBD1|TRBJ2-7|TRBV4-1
TGCGCCAGCAGTCAAGGACAGGTACAATCCTACGAGCAGTACTTC
CASSQGQVQSYEQYF
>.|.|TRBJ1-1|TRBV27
TGTGCCAGCCCCAGGGCCGGACACCCGAACACTGAAGCTTTCTTT
CASPRAGHPNTEAFF
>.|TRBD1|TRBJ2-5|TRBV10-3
TGTGCCATCAGTAAGATGGACAGGGGAGGCGAGACCCAGTACTTC
CAISKMDRGGETQYF
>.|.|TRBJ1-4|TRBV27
TGTGCCAGCAGACTAATTGCAACTAATGAAAAACTGTTTTTT
CASRLIATNEKLFF
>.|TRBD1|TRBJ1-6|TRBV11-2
TGTGCCAGCAGCTTAGGGGACAGGAGCTCCTATAATTCACCCCTCCACTTT
CASSLGDRSSYNSPLHF
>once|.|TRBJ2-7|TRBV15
TGTGCCACCAGCAGCGGGGGGCTGAGCTCCTACGAGCAGTACTTC
CATSSGGLSSYEQYF
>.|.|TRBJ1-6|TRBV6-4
TGTGCCAGCAGTGACGGGGCACGGAATTCACCCCTCCACTTT
CASSDGARNSPLHF